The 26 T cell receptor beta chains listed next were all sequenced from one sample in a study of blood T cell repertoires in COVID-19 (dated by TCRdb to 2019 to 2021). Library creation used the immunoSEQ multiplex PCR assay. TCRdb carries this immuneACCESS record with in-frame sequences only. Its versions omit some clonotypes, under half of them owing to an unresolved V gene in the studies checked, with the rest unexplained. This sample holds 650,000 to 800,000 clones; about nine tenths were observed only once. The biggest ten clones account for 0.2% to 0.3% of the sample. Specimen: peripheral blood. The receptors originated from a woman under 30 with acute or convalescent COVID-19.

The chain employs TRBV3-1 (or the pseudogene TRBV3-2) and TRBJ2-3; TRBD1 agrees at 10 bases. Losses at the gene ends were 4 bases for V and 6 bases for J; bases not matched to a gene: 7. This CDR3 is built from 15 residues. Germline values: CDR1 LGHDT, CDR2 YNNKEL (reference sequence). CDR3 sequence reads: CASSLRQGAGDTQYF. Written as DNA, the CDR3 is TGTGCCAGCAGCCTACGACAGGGGGCAGGGGATACGCAGTATTTT.

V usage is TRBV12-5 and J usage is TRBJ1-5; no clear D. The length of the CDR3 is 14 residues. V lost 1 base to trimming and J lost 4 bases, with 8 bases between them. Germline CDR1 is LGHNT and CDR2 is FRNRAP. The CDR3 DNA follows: TGTGCTAGTGGTTTGGGGCCGCGGAATCAGCCCCAGCATTTT. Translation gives CASGLGPRNQPQHF.

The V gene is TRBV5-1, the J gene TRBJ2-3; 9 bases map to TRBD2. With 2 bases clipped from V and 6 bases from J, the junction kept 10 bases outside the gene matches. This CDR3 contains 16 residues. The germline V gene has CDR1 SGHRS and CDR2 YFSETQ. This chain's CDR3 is CASSLESAGGPDTQYF. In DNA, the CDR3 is TGCGCCAGCAGCTTAGAGTCGGCGGGGGGGCCGGATACGCAGTATTTT.

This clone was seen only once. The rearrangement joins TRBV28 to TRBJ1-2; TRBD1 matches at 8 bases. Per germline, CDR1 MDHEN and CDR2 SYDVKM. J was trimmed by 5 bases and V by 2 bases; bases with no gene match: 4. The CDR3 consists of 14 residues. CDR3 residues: CASSLLRGLYGYTF. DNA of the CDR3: TGTGCCAGCAGTTTACTCAGGGGGCTTTATGGCTACACCTTC.

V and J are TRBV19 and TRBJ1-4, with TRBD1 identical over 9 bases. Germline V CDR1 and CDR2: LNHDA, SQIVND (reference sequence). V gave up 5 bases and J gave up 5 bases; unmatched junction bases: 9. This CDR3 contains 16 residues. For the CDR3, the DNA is TGTGCCAGTAGTGCCCGATCCGGGACAGGGAATGAAAAACTGTTTTTT. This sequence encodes CASSARSGTGNEKLFF.

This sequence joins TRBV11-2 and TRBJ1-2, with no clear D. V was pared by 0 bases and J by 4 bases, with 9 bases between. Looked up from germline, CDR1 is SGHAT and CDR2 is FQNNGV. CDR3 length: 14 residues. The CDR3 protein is CASSLEFSSYGYTF. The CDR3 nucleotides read TGTGCCAGCAGCTTAGAATTTTCCAGCTATGGCTACACCTTC. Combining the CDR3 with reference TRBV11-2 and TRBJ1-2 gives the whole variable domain EAGVAQSPRYKIIEKRQSVAFWCNPISGHATLYWYQQILGQGPKLLIQFQNNGVVDDSQLPKDRFSAERLKGVDSTLKIQPAKLEDSAVYLCASSLEFSSYGYTFGSGTRLTVV.

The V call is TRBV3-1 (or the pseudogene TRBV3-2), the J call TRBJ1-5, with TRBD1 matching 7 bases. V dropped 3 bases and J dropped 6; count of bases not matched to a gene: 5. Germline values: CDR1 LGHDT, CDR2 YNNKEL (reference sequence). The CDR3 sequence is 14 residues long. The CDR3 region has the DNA TGTGCCAGCAGCCACGAGGGGGCGTCTCAGCCCCAGCATTTT. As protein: CASSHEGASQPQHF.

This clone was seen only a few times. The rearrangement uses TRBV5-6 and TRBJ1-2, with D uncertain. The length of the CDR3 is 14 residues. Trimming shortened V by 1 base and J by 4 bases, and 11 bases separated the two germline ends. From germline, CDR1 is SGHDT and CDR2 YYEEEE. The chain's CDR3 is CASSLLGRPYGYTF. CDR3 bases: TGTGCCAGCAGCTTGCTGGGGAGACCCTATGGCTACACCTTC.

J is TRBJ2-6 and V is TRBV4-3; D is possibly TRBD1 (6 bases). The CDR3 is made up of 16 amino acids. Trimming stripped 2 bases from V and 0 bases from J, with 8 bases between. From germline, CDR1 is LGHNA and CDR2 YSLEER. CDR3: CASSQLQGSGANVLTF. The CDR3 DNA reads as TGCGCCAGCAGCCAACTACAGGGCTCTGGGGCCAACGTCCTGACTTTC.

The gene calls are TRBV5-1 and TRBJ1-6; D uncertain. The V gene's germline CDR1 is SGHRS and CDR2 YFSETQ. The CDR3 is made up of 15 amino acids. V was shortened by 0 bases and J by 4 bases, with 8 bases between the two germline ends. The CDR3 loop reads CASSLGAIYNSPLHF. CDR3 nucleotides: TGCGCCAGCAGCTTGGGAGCCATTTATAATTCACCCCTCCACTTT.

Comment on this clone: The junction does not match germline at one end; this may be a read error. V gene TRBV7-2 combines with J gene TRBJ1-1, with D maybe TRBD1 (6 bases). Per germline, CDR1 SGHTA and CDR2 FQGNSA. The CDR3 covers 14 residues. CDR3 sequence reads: CASSVAGEGTEAFF. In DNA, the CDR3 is TGTGCCAGCAGCGTAGCAGGGGAAGGCACTGAAGCTTTCTTT.

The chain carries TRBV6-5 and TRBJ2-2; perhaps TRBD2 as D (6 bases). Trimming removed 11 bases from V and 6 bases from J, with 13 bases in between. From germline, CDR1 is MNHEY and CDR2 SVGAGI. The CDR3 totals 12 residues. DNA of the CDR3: TGTGCCCTAAAGAGCGGGTCCGGGGAGCTGTTTTTT. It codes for CALKSGSGELFF.

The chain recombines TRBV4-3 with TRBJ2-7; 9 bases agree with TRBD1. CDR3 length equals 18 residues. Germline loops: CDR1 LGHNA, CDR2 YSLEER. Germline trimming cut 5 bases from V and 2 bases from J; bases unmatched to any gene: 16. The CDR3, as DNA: TGCGCCAGCAGCTCCGGGACAGGGACATCCTCGGGGGCCTACGAGCAGTACTTC. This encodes CASSSGTGTSSGAYEQYF.

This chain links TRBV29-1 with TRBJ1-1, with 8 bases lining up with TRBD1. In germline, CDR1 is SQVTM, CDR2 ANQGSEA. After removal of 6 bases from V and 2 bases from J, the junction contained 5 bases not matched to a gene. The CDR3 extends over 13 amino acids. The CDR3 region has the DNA TGCAGCGTCATGACAGGGGCAAACACTGAAGCTTTCTTT. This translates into CSVMTGANTEAFF.

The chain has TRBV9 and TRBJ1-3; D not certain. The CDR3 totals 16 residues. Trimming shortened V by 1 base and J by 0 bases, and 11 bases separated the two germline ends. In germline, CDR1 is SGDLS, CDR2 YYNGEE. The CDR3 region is CASSVSLLDSGNTIYF. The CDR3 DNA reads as TGTGCCAGCAGCGTATCCCTACTCGACTCTGGAAACACCATATATTTT.

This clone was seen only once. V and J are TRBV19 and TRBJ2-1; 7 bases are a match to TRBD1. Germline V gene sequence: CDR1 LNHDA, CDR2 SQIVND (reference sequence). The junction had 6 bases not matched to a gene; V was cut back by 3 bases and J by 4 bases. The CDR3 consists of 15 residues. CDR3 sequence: CASSMEQGLYNEQFF. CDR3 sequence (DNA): TGTGCCAGTAGTATGGAACAGGGGCTTTACAATGAGCAGTTCTTC.

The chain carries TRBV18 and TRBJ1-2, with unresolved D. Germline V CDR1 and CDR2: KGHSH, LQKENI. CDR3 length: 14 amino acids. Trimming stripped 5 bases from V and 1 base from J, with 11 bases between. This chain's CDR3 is CASSFGGVNYGYTF. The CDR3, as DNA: TGTGCCAGCTCATTTGGAGGCGTTAACTATGGCTACACCTTC.

CDR3 sequence reads: CASSRGTGYEKLFF. The CDR3 nucleotides read TGTGCCAGCTCACGTGGGACAGGGTATGAAAAACTGTTTTTT. The chain uses TRBV18 and TRBJ1-4; 9 bases are shared with TRBD1. Germline CDR1 and CDR2: KGHSH and LQKENI. J lost 6 bases, V lost 4 bases, and 3 bases had no gene match. The CDR3 consists of 14 residues.

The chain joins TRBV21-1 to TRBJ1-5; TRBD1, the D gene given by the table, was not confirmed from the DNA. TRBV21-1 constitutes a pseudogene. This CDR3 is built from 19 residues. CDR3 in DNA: TGTGCCAGCAGCATGGGACAGGGGAGGTCGAGGGGGCCTTATCAGCCCCAGCATTTT. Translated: CASSMGQGRSRGPYQPQHF.

The CDR3 here is CASSEARDSPLHF. CDR3 bases: TGTGCCAGTAGTGAGGCGAGGGATTCACCCCTCCACTTT. V is TRBV19 and J is TRBJ1-6; D is uncertain. The CDR3 spans 13 residues. The germline CDR1 and CDR2 sequences are LNHDA and SQIVND (reference sequence). V lost 5 bases and J lost 8, with 10 bases in between.

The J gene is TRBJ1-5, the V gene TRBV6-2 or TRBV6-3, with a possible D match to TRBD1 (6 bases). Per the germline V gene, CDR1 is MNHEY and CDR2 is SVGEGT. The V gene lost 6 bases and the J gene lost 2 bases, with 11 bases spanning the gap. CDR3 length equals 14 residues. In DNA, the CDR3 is TGTGCCAGCAGCTTACAGGGTGGCAATCAGCCCCAGCATTTT. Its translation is CASSLQGGNQPQHF.

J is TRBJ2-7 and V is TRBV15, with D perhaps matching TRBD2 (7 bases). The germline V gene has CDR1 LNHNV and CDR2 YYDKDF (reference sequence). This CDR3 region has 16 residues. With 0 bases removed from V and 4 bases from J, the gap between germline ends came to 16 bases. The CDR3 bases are TGTGCCACCAGCAGAGATCGACCGGGGGGCCCGTACGAGCAGTACTTC. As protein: CATSRDRPGGPYEQYF. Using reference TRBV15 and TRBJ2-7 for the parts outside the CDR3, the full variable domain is DAMVIQNPRYQVTQFGKPVTLSCSQTLNHNVMYWYQQKSSQAPKLLFHYYDKDFNNEADTPDNFQSRRPNTSFCFLDIRSPGLGDTAMYLCATSRDRPGGPYEQYFGPGTRLTVT.

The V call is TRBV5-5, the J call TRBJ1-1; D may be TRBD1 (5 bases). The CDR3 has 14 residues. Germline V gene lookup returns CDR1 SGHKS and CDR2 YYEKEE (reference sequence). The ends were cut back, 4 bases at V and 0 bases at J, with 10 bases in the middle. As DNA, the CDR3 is TGTGCCAGCAGCCCCGGACATATGAACACTGAAGCTTTCTTT. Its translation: CASSPGHMNTEAFF. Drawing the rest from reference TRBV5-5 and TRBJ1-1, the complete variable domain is DAGVTQSPTHLIKTRGQQVTLRCSPISGHKSVSWYQQVLGQGPQFIFQYYEKEERGRGNFPDRFSARQFPNYSSELNVNALLLGDSALYLCASSPGHMNTEAFFGQGTRLTVV.

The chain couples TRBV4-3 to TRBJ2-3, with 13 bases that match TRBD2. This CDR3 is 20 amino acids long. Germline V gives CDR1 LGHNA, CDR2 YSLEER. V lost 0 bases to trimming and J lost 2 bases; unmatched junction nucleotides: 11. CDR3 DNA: TGCGCCAGCAGCCAAGATGTCGCAGTAGGACTAGCGGGGGACACAGATACGCAGTATTTT. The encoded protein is CASSQDVAVGLAGDTDTQYF.

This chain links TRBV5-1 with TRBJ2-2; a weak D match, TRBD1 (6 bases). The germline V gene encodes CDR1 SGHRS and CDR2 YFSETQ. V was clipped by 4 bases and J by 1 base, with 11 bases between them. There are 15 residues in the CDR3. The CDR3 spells CASSPGHGNTGELFF. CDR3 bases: TGCGCCAGCAGCCCGGGACACGGGAACACCGGGGAGCTGTTTTTT.

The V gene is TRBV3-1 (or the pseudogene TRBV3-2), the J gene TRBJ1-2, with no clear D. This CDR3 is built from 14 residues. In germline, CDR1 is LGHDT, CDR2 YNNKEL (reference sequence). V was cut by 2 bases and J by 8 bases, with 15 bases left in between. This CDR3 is CASSQSSLGGGYTF. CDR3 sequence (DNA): TGTGCCAGCAGCCAATCATCTTTGGGAGGGGGCTACACCTTC.